This T cell receptor (beta chain) comes out of a study of T cell repertoires in cytomegalovirus infection (dated by TCRdb to about 2019). Describing the broader study: Peptide stimulations targeted recently identified HLA-C-restricted CMV epitopes, whose presentation resists viral immunomodulation, together with well-studied HLA-B-restricted epitopes. The HLA type of each donor mattered for the analysis, because public TCR beta signatures pointed to carriage of CMV infection along with the matching HLA type.

The treatment or condition tag for this specimen amounts to: in vitro stimulation with specific CMV peptide epitopes to enrich CMV-specific T cells. Sequencing took place on an Illumina HiSeq 1500. The public reads were run again by TCRdb, first through fastp at Q25 and then through MiXCR, and only productive beta chains were kept. Identical CDR3 proteins give one entry, which carries the most common genes and DNA. This sample holds about 830,000 distinct CDR3 sequences; approximately 32% were observed only once. Roughly 12% of the sample goes to the ten largest clones. A remark on this clonotype: It lacks a known antigen. No clone much larger than this one lies a single base away; base qualities are absent.

Paper-wide results and their limitations: In both this cohort and an independent approximately 400-donor cohort, the cumulative frequency of public TCR beta family members distinguished carriers of CMV infection plus the relevant HLA type. In the ex vivo response, HLA-C-restricted CMV-specific TCR beta clonotypes were dominant, and in two of eight donors the single most frequent clonotype came from this HLA-C-restricted group.

CDR1 and CDR2 are drawn from the germline V gene (reference sequence): LNHDA, SQIVND. Ends trimmed: V by 5 bases, J by 0 bases; bases unmatched to a gene: 6. Including the terminal cysteine and phenylalanine, the CDR3 comprises 15 residues. Only the CDR3 portion is preserved as DNA: 45 bases, with reading frame beginning at the first base. The chain is encoded by TRBV19 joined to TRBJ1-2; 7 bases in between match TRBD1. The origin of this receptor is a human donor in good health (CMV status not recorded). Some clones in this sample may be carry-over from other donors' samples. Sequencing was performed on cultured CD8+ T cells from PBMCs, taken from culture after CMV antigen stimulation. The DNA sequence follows: TGTGCCAGTAGTGTCCGGGACAGAACTAACTATGGCTACACCTTC. Its protein reads: CASSVRDRTNYGYTF.